This record looks at one TCR beta chain sequence and its context. The antigen is undetermined. The CDR3 is made up of 15 amino acids. Per the germline V gene, CDR1 is SGHNT and CDR2 is YYREEE (reference sequence). V was cut by 4 bases and J by 0 bases, with 14 bases left in between. The data stem from a study of beta chain features in type 1 diabetes. Study observations and caveats: Sequencing of cDNA might inflate the share of cells that strongly express TCR.

A single heparinised draw of approximately 100 mL on average was taken per donor. Sorting based on CD45RO/CCR7/CD25/CD127/CD95/CD27 separated CD4+ naive, central memory, regulatory and stem cell-like memory cells. Expressed TCRB transcripts were sequenced because the entire RNA isolate underwent reverse transcription. Average reads for naive, central memory and regulatory T cell samples were 3.5 million to 4.5 million. Using immunoSEQ multiplex PCR, the repertoire was profiled, and TCRdb retains in-frame clones only, with some absent. This table has over 500,000 clones, around 15% appearing once. The gene calls are TRBV5-4 and TRBJ2-7, with D possibly matching TRBD2 (5 bases). This TCR was sampled from a man aged 18 to 29 in good health. Sequenced: naive CD4+ T cells from blood. The CDR3 region is CASSQDRGSSYEQYF. CDR3 DNA: TGTGCCAGCAGCCAGGACCGGGGAAGCTCCTACGAGCAGTACTTC.